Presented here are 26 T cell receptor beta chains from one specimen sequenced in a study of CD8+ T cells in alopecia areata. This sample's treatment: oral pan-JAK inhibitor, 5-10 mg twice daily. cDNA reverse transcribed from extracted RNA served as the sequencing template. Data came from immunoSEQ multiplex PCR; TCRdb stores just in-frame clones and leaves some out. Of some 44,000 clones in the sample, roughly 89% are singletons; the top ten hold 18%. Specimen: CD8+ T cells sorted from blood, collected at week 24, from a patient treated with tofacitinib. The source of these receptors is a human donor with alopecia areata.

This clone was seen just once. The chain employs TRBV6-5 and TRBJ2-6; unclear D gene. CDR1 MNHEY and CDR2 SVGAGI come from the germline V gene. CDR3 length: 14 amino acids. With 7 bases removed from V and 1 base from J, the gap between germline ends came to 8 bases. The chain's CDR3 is CASMAWSGANVLTF. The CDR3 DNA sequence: TGTGCCAGCATGGCGTGGTCTGGGGCCAACGTCCTGACTTTC.

The CDR3 sequence is CASSTRQGRPDTQYF. CDR3 nucleotide sequence: TGTGCCAGTAGTACACGACAGGGGAGGCCAGATACGCAGTATTTT. The chain couples TRBV19 to TRBJ2-3; 8 nucleotides line up with TRBD1. This CDR3 has 15 residues. CDR1 is LNHDA, CDR2 SQIVND, per germline (reference sequence). V gave up 4 bases and J gave up 4 bases; unmatched junction bases: 7.

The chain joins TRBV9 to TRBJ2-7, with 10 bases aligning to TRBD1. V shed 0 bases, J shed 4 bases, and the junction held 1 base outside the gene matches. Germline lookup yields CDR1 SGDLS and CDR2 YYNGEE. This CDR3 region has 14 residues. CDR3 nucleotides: TGTGCCAGCAGCGTAGGGGGACAGGGGTACGAGCAGTACTTC. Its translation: CASSVGGQGYEQYF.

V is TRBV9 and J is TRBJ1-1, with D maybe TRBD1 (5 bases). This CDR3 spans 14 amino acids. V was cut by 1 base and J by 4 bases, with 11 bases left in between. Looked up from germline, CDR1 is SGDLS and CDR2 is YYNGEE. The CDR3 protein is CASSVSRAGTEAFF. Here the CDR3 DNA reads TGTGCCAGCAGCGTATCCAGGGCGGGCACTGAAGCTTTCTTT.

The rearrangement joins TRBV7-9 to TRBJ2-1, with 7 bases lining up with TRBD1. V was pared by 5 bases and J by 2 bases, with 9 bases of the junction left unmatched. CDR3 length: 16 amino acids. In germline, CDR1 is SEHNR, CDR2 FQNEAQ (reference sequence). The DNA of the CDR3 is TGTGCCAGCAGCCCGCGGTCAGGGGGAGCCTACAATGAGCAGTTCTTC. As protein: CASSPRSGGAYNEQFF.

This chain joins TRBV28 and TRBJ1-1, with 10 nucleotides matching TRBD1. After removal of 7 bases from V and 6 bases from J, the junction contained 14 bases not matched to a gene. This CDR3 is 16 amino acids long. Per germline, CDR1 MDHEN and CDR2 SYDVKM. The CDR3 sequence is CASISSPRDRGPEAFF. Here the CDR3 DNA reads TGTGCCAGCATTAGTTCCCCCCGGGACAGGGGACCTGAAGCTTTCTTT.

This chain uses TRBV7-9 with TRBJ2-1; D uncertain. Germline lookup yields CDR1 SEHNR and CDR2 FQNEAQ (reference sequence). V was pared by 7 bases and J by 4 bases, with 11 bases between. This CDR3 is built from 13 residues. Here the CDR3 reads CASNVLSYNEQFF. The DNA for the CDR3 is TGTGCCAGCAACGTCTTGTCGTACAATGAGCAGTTCTTC.

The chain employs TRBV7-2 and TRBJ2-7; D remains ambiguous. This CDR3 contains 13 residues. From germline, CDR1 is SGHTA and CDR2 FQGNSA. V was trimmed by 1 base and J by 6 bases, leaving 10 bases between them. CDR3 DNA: TGTGCCAGCAGCTTAGGGGGATCCATCGAGCAGTACTTC. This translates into CASSLGGSIEQYF. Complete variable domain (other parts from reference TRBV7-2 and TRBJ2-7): GAGVSQSPSNKVTEKGKDVELRCDPISGHTALYWYRQSLGQGLEFLIYFQGNSAPDKSGLPSDRFSAERTGGSVSTLTIQRTQQEDSAVYLCASSLGGSIEQYFGPGTRLTVT.

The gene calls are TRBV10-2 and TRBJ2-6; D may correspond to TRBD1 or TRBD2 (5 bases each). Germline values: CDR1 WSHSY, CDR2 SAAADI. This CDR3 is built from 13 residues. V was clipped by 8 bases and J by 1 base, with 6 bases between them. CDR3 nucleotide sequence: TGCGCCAGCGAGGGGTCTGGGGCCAACGTCCTGACTTTC. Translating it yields CASEGSGANVLTF.

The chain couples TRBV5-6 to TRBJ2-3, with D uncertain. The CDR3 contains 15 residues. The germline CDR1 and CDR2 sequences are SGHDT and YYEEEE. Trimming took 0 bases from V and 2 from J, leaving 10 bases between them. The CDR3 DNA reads TGTGCCAGCAGCTTGGGTGCTAGATTCACAGATACGCAGTATTTT. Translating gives CASSLGARFTDTQYF.

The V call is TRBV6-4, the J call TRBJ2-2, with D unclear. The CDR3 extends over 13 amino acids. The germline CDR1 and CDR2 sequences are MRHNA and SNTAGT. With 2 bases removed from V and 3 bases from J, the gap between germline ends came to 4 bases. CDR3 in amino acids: CASSDVDTGELFF. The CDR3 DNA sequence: TGTGCCAGCAGTGACGTGGACACCGGGGAGCTGTTTTTT.

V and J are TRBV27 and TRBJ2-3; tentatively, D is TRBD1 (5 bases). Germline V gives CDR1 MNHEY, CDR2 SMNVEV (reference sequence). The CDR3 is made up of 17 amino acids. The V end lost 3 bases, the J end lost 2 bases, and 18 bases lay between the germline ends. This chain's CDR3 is CASSFDADTYYTDTQYF. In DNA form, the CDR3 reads TGTGCCAGCAGTTTTGATGCGGACACATATTACACAGATACGCAGTATTTT.

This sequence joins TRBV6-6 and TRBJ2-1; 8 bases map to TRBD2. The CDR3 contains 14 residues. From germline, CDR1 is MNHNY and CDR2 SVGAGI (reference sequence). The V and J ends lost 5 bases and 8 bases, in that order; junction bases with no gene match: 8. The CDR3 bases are TGTGCCAGCAGTCCGGGGGGGCCGTCCGATGAGCAGTTCTTC. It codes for CASSPGGPSDEQFF.

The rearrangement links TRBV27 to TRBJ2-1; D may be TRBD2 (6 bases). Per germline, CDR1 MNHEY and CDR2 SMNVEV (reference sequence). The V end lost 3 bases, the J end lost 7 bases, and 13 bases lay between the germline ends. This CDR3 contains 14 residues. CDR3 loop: CASSFFSAGNEQFF. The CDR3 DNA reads TGTGCCAGCAGTTTCTTCTCCGCGGGGAATGAGCAGTTCTTC.

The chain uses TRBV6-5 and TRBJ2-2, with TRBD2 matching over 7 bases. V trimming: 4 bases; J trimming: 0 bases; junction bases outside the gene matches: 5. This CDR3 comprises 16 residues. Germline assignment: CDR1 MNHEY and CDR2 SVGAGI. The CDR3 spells CASSWVGGTNTGELFF. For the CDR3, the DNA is TGTGCCAGCAGTTGGGTGGGGGGGACGAACACCGGGGAGCTGTTTTTT.

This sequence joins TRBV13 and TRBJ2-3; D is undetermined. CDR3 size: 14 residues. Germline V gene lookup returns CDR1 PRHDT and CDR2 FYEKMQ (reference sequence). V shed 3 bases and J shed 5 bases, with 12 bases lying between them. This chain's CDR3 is CASSLYRPGDTQYF. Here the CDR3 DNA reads TGTGCCAGCAGCTTGTATAGGCCGGGAGATACGCAGTATTTT.

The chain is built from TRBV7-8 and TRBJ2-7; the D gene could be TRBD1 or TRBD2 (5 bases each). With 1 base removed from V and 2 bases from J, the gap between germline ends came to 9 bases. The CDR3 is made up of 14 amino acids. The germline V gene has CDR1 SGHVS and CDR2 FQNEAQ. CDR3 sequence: CASSLGGVPYEQYF. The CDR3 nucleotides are TGTGCCAGCAGCTTAGGAGGGGTCCCCTACGAGCAGTACTTC.

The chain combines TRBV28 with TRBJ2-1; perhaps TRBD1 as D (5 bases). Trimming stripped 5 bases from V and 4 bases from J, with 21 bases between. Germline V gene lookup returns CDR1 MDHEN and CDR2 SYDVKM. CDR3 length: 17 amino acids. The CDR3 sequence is CASSPPAGPLLYNEQFF. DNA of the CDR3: TGTGCCAGCAGTCCCCCCGCAGGGCCGCTCTTGTACAATGAGCAGTTCTTC.

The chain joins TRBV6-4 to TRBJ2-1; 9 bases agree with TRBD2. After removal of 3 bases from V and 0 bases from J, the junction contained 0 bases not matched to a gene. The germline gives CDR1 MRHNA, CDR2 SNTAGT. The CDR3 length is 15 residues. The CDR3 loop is CASSEAGGSYNEQFF. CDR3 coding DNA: TGTGCCAGCAGTGAAGCGGGGGGCTCCTACAATGAGCAGTTCTTC.

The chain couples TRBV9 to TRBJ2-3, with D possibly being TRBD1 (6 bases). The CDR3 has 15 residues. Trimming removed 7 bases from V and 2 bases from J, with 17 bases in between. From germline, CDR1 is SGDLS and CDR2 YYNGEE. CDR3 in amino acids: CASDETGVPTDTQYF. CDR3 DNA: TGTGCCAGCGATGAGACAGGAGTGCCCACAGATACGCAGTATTTT.

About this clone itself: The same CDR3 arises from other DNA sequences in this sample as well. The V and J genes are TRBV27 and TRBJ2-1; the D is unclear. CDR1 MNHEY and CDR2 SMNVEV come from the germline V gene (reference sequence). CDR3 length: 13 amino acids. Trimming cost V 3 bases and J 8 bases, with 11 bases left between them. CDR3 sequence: CASSFAVGYEQFF. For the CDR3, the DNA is TGTGCCAGCAGTTTCGCAGTCGGTTATGAGCAGTTCTTC.

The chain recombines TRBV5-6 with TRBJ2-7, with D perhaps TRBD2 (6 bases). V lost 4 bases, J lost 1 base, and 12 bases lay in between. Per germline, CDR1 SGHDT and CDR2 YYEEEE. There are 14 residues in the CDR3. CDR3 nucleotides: TGTGCCAGCAGCCCCGGGACTGAATCCTACGAGCAGTACTTC. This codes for CASSPGTESYEQYF. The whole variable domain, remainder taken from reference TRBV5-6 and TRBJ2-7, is DAGVTQSPTHLIKTRGQQVTLRCSPKSGHDTVSWYQQALGQGPQFIFQYYEEEERQRGNFPDRFSGHQFPNYSSELNVNALLLGDSALYLCASSPGTESYEQYFGPGTRLTVT.

CDR3 DNA: TGTGCCAGCAGCTTAGCGGGGGGGATAGATACGCAGTATTTT. Encoded protein: CASSLAGGIDTQYF. The chain employs TRBV7-6 and TRBJ2-3; 7 nucleotides agree with TRBD2. The germline CDR1 and CDR2 sequences are SGHVS and FNYEAQ. The V gene end was trimmed by 0 bases and the J gene end by 5 bases; junction bases not matched to a gene: 2. This CDR3 is built from 14 residues.

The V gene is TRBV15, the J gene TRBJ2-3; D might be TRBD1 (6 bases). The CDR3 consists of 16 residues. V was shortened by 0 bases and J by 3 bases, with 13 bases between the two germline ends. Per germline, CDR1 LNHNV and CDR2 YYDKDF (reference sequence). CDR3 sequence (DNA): TGTGCCACCAGCAGAGATCGTGGCAGGGGAACAGATACGCAGTATTTT. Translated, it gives CATSRDRGRGTDTQYF.

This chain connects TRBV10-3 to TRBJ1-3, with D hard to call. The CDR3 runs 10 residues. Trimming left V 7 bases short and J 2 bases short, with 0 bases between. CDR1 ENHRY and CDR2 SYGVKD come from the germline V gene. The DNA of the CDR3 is TGTGCCATCACTGGAAACACCATATATTTT. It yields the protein CAITGNTIYF.

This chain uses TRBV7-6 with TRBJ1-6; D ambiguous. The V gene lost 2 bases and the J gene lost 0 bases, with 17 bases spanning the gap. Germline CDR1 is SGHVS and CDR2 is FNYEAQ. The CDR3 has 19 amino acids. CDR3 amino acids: CASSLSPIDYSSYNSPLHF. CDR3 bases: TGTGCCAGCAGCTTAAGTCCCATTGACTACAGCTCCTATAATTCACCCCTCCACTTT.